This TCR beta chain was identified during a study of cytomegalovirus exposure and HLA in healthy donors. Notes on the study in general: Cytomegalovirus-associated TCR beta chains were listed, numbering 150 to 200. While the bulk of TCR sequences proved rare, some public TCRs turned up in many donors. As was reported, the classifier diagnosed cytomegalovirus status with high specificity and sensitivity.

Libraries were prepared by immunoSEQ multiplex PCR; TCRdb keeps only in-frame clonotypes and omits some of them. The sample shows 150,000 to 200,000 clones, 84% of them seen only once. This clone showed up just once. Antigen: not known. Trimming took 1 base from V and 4 from J, leaving 13 bases between them. CDR3 size: 15 residues. The sequencing input was PBMCs. The chain links TRBV23-1 to TRBJ1-2; perhaps TRBD1 as D (5 bases). TRBV23-1 is identified as an open reading frame with a role that is uncertain. This sequence originates from a young man in good health and CMV-seropositive. In nucleotides, the CDR3 is TGCGCCAGCAGTCAATTGGGGCGCTTTGGCTATGGCTACACCTTC. This gives the protein CASSQLGRFGYGYTF.